This T cell receptor beta chain was found in a study of cytotoxic CD8 clonotypes in ibrutinib-treated CLL. Study-level results: Whereas clonality rose at ibrutinib response, it declined toward baseline at progression.

This clone was observed a handful of times. What it recognizes is unknown. Germline lookup yields CDR1 SEHNR and CDR2 FQNEAQ (reference sequence). With 3 bases removed from V and 8 bases from J, the gap between germline ends came to 7 bases. The CDR3 contains 12 residues. Produced via immunoSEQ multiplex PCR; TCRdb's table is partial and in-frame only. The sample shows some 19,000 clones, about 85% of them seen only once. This receptor was identified in a human donor with chronic lymphocytic leukemia. The material was PBMCs, obtained before ibrutinib treatment. This chain links TRBV7-9 with TRBJ1-4; D remains ambiguous. The CDR3: CASSFEREKLFF. The CDR3 nucleotides are TGTGCCAGCAGCTTTGAGCGAGAAAAACTGTTTTTT.